The 23 T cell receptor beta chains below come from one sample, sequenced in a study of shared clonotypes between healthy human individuals. The protocol was immunoSEQ multiplex PCR, while the TCRdb copy is restricted to in-frame clones and leaves out a portion. The table lists about 1 million clones, approximately 68% of them singletons, with about 1.5% in the top ten. The sample was memory CD4+ T cells sorted from blood. Stated subset: CD45RA-negative fraction. These receptors came from a man in his late teens or twenties in good health.

The chain has TRBV6-1 and TRBJ1-6, with D unclear. Trimming took 6 bases from V and 13 from J, leaving 16 bases between them. The CDR3 sequence is 13 residues long. The germline CDR1 and CDR2 sequences are MNHNS and SASEGT. The CDR3 sequence: CASRWETILPLHF. Written as DNA, the CDR3 is TGTGCCAGCAGATGGGAGACAATCCTTCCCCTCCACTTT.

This clone was seen just once. The J gene is TRBJ1-2, the V gene TRBV14; 7 bases fit TRBD1. CDR3 length: 14 residues. V was pared by 4 bases and J by 4 bases, with 6 bases of the junction left unmatched. Germline V gives CDR1 SGHDN, CDR2 FVKESK. CDR3 nucleotides: TGTGCCAGCAGCCGAACACAGGGGACCTATGGCTACACCTTC. It yields the protein CASSRTQGTYGYTF.

The chain combines TRBV7-2 with TRBJ2-2, with no clear D. This CDR3 has 13 amino acids. Deletions cut 5 bases from V and 8 bases from J, with 12 bases between. Per germline, CDR1 SGHTA and CDR2 FQGNSA. The CDR3 sequence: CASSAPMTGELFF. CDR3 DNA: TGTGCCAGCAGCGCCCCTATGACTGGGGAGCTGTTTTTT. Based on the CDR3 plus reference TRBV7-2 and TRBJ2-2, the full variable domain is GAGVSQSPSNKVTEKGKDVELRCDPISGHTALYWYRQSLGQGLEFLIYFQGNSAPDKSGLPSDRFSAERTGGSVSTLTIQRTQQEDSAVYLCASSAPMTGELFFGEGSRLTVL.

The gene calls are TRBV30 and TRBJ2-4; TRBD2 matches at 7 bases. The CDR3 consists of 15 residues. Germline CDR1 and CDR2: GTSNPN and SVGIG (reference sequence). Unmatched junction bases numbered 10, after V lost 2 bases and J lost 6 bases. CDR3 protein: CAWSPMASGVNIQYF. As DNA, the CDR3 is TGTGCCTGGAGTCCCATGGCAAGCGGGGTAAACATTCAGTACTTC.

The V and J genes are TRBV9 and TRBJ1-4; D might be TRBD1 (5 bases). V lost 0 bases, J lost 8 bases, and 11 bases lay in between. Germline CDR1 reads SGDLS; CDR2 reads YYNGEE. This CDR3 contains 14 residues. The CDR3 is CASSVGGAGEKLFF. The CDR3 nucleotides read TGTGCCAGCAGCGTAGGAGGGGCAGGGGAAAAACTGTTTTTT. Based on the CDR3 plus reference TRBV9 and TRBJ1-4, the full variable domain is DSGVTQTPKHLITATGQRVTLRCSPRSGDLSVYWYQQSLDQGLQFLIQYYNGEERAKGNILERFSAQQFPDLHSELNLSSLELGDSALYFCASSVGGAGEKLFFGSGTQLSVL.

Details on this clone: The same CDR3 is also encoded by other DNA sequences in this sample. The chain has TRBV18 and TRBJ2-7, with 7 bases aligning to TRBD1. The germline gives CDR1 KGHSH, CDR2 LQKENI. V was pared by 6 bases and J by 0 bases, with 2 bases of the junction left unmatched. This CDR3 comprises 13 residues. The CDR3: CASSRDSSYEQYF. The CDR3 DNA sequence: TGTGCCAGCTCCCGGGACAGCTCCTACGAGCAGTACTTC.

The CDR3 DNA reads as TGCAGCGTCAGCACTGATGGGACAGGAGGTGGAAACACCATATATTTT. Protein sequence: CSVSTDGTGGGNTIYF. The chain recombines TRBV29-1 with TRBJ1-3; 8 nucleotides line up with TRBD1. The germline CDR1 and CDR2 sequences are SQVTM and ANQGSEA. With V trimmed by 6 bases and J by 3 bases, 13 bases remained unmatched. This CDR3 is 16 amino acids long.

This clone was counted at least ten times. CDR3 protein: CASSSPGQGKDGYTF. CDR3 DNA: TGTGCCAGCAGTTCACCGGGACAGGGGAAAGACGGCTACACCTTC. The rearrangement uses TRBV6-5 and TRBJ1-2, with TRBD1 matching 10 bases. Germline trimming cut 4 bases from V and 8 bases from J; bases unmatched to any gene: 10. The CDR3 totals 15 residues. Germline CDR1 reads MNHEY; CDR2 reads SVGAGI.

This chain links TRBV6-6 with TRBJ2-7; D not certain. The CDR3 runs 14 residues. CDR1 MNHNY and CDR2 SVGAGI come from the germline V gene (reference sequence). The V gene lost 2 bases and the J gene lost 1 base, with 9 bases spanning the gap. The CDR3 nucleotides are TGTGCCAGCAGTTACGAAGGTAGATCCTACGAGCAGTACTTC. It yields the protein CASSYEGRSYEQYF.

The rearrangement joins TRBV6-5 to TRBJ2-5; D call uncertain. CDR1 is MNHEY, CDR2 SVGAGI, per germline. Trimming took 6 bases from V and 6 from J, leaving 8 bases between them. CDR3 size: 11 residues. CDR3 in amino acids: CASSGSKTQYF. CDR3 nucleotide sequence: TGTGCCAGCAGCGGCTCTAAGACCCAGTACTTC.

CDR3 sequence reads: CASKSGGPLDEQYF. The CDR3, as DNA: TGTGCCAGCAAAAGCGGCGGACCTCTGGACGAGCAGTACTTC. The rearrangement joins TRBV28 to TRBJ2-7; D may be TRBD2 (5 bases). The CDR3 is 14 residues long. CDR1 and CDR2 (germline): MDHEN, SYDVKM. V was pared by 7 bases and J by 5 bases, with 18 bases between.

This sequence joins TRBV5-6 and TRBJ1-2; possible D gene TRBD1, 5 bases. The ends were cut back, 4 bases at V and 3 bases at J, with 16 bases in the middle. Germline V lookup: CDR1 SGHDT, CDR2 YYEEEE. The CDR3 totals 15 residues. The CDR3: CASSRGALKDYGYTF. Written as DNA, the CDR3 is TGTGCCAGCAGCAGAGGGGCCCTTAAGGACTATGGCTACACCTTC.

A remark on this clone: The same CDR3 arises from other DNA sequences in this sample as well. The rearrangement links TRBV10-3 to TRBJ1-2; 9 nucleotides align to TRBD1. The CDR3 is 14 residues long. Germline-derived CDR1 and CDR2 are ENHRY and SYGVKD. V trimming: 2 bases; J trimming: 4 bases; junction bases outside the gene matches: 2. CDR3 region: CAISEGTGSYGYTF. The CDR3 coding sequence is TGTGCCATCAGTGAGGGGACAGGGTCCTATGGCTACACCTTC.

As to this clone: One junction end disagrees with the germline gene, perhaps due to a read error. The chain carries TRBV7-7 and TRBJ2-3; 8 bases fit TRBD1. The CDR3 length is 16 residues. Germline assignment: CDR1 SSHAT and CDR2 FNYEAQ (reference sequence). The CDR3 region is CASSPDRVGSTDTQYF. The CDR3 DNA is TGTGCTAGCAGCCCGGACAGGGTAGGATCCACAGATACGCAGTATTTT.

This chain joins TRBV28 and TRBJ1-5; D perhaps matches TRBD1 (5 bases). The CDR3 contains 15 residues. V lost 2 bases to trimming and J lost 7 bases, with 15 bases between them. From germline, CDR1 is MDHEN and CDR2 SYDVKM. This CDR3 reads CASSLGLHQGQPQHF. CDR3 nucleotides: TGTGCCAGCAGTTTAGGCCTTCACCAGGGACAGCCCCAGCATTTT.

The CDR3 DNA is TGTGCCAGCTCAGCGCCGGGTGGAGATCAGCCCCAGCATTTT. Amino acids: CASSAPGGDQPQHF. V and J are TRBV18 and TRBJ1-5, with D unclear. CDR1 and CDR2 (germline): KGHSH, LQKENI. V lost 5 bases to trimming and J lost 5 bases, with 13 bases between them. This CDR3 is 14 amino acids long.

This clone has more than one count but fewer than ten. The rearrangement uses TRBV7-2 and TRBJ1-5, with 7 bases aligning to TRBD1. Germline CDR1 SGHTA, CDR2 FQGNSA. With V trimmed by 1 base and J by 5 bases, 5 bases remained unmatched. The CDR3 sequence is 15 residues long. The CDR3, as DNA: TGTGCCAGCAGCTTAGACAGGGGAGGGTATCAGCCCCAGCATTTT. Protein product: CASSLDRGGYQPQHF.

The rearrangement uses TRBV7-8 and TRBJ2-7, with 10 bases fitting TRBD2. This CDR3 has 14 residues. Germline V gene data show CDR1 as SGHVS and CDR2 as FQNEAQ. The ends lost 5 bases at V and 6 bases at J; junction bases unmatched: 7. CDR3 nucleotides: TGTGCCAGCAGCCTCAGCGGGGGGGTAACCGAGCAGTACTTC. Protein product: CASSLSGGVTEQYF.

The chain recombines TRBV5-1 with TRBJ2-3, with TRBD2 matching 10 bases. Germline CDR1 and CDR2: SGHRS and YFSETQ. This CDR3 contains 16 residues. V gave up 5 bases and J gave up 4 bases; unmatched junction bases: 10. Written as DNA, the CDR3 is TGCGCCAGCAGGGGTCTGGCTAGCGGGGGTGCAGATACGCAGTATTTT. It yields the protein CASRGLASGGADTQYF.

The rearrangement joins TRBV29-1 to TRBJ2-7; no clear D gene. The CDR3 has 11 residues. Germline assignment: CDR1 SQVTM and CDR2 ANQGSEA. V was pared by 5 bases and J by 7 bases, with 12 bases between. CDR3: CSVRSPGEQYF. The CDR3 DNA is TGCAGCGTTAGGTCTCCGGGTGAGCAGTACTTC.

This chain joins TRBV5-4 and TRBJ2-3; D perhaps matches TRBD2 (6 bases). This CDR3 is 13 amino acids long. Trimming took 3 bases from V and 6 from J, leaving 11 bases between them. From germline, CDR1 is SGHNT and CDR2 YYREEE (reference sequence). For the CDR3, the DNA is TGTGCCAGCAGCTCGGACTATAGGGATACGCAGTATTTT. Amino acid sequence: CASSSDYRDTQYF.

The V gene is TRBV10-3, the J gene TRBJ1-2; D uncertain. With 3 bases removed from V and 0 bases from J, the gap between germline ends came to 11 bases. The CDR3 length is 15 residues. CDR1 ENHRY and CDR2 SYGVKD come from the germline V gene. The CDR3 reads CAISDSGLANYGYTF. The DNA for the CDR3 is TGTGCCATCAGTGATTCAGGTCTAGCTAACTATGGCTACACCTTC.

The DNA for the CDR3 is TGCGCCAGCAGTGAGTCTAGCCTTAGCTACGAGCAGTACTTC. Its protein is CASSESSLSYEQYF. This rearrangement joins TRBV10-1 to TRBJ2-7; D remains unclear. Germline V gene data show CDR1 as WNHNN and CDR2 as SYGVQD (reference sequence). This CDR3 region has 14 residues. Trimming cost V 0 bases and J 3 bases, with 9 bases left between them.